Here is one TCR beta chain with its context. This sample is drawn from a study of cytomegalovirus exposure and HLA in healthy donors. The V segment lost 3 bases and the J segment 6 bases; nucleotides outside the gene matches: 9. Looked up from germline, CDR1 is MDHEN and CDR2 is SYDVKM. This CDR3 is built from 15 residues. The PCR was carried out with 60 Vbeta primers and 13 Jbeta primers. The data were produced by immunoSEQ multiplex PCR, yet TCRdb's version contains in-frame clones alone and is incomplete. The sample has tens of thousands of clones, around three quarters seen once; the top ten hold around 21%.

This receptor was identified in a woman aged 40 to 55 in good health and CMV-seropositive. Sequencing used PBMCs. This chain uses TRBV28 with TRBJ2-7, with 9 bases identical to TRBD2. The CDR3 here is CASSFQRGLAGEQYF. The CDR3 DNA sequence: TGTGCCAGCAGTTTCCAGCGGGGACTAGCCGGCGAGCAGTACTTC.